This T cell receptor beta chain was observed in a study of blood T cell repertoires in COVID-19. Study-level background: The samples span acute and convalescent COVID-19 from the United States, Italy and Spain.

Those enrolled in Seattle joined during active infection and were followed longitudinally afterward. Per the original methods: Amplification of reference gene primers provided the estimated nucleated cell counts. Libraries were prepared by immunoSEQ multiplex PCR; TCRdb keeps only in-frame clonotypes and omits some of them. V, J and clone size are those of that table, while D and trimming were read from the DNA. Of almost 400,000 clones listed, approximately 89% are singletons. The length of the CDR3 is 15 residues. Germline V CDR1 and CDR2: SGHAT, FQNNGV. V lost 2 bases, J lost 7 bases, and 8 bases stayed unmatched.

The receptor's source is a woman aged 60-75 years with COVID-19, enrolled during active disease. The V call is TRBV11-2, the J call TRBJ1-2; 9 bases agree with TRBD1. Sequenced sample: peripheral blood. The CDR3: CASSLYRGLGSGYTF. CDR3 coding DNA: TGTGCCAGCAGCTTATACAGGGGGCTCGGGTCTGGCTACACCTTC.